What follows are 26 T cell receptor beta chains derived from one specimen sequenced in a study of read filtering for tumor transcriptome and immune sequencing. Molecular barcoded adaptors covering alpha/delta and beta/gamma chains were used on approximately 400 ng RNA. TCRdb itself ran the reads through MiXCR, one entry per CDR3 protein. In the table there are fewer than 35,000 distinct CDR3 sequences, approximately 17% of which are singletons. The sample comprised a population of CD138-negative cells sorted from bone marrow. The source of these receptors is a donor at least 40 years old with multiple myeloma.

This clonotype was seen ten or more times. The V gene is TRBV27, the J gene TRBJ1-1; D gene ambiguous. CDR3 length: 17 amino acids. The V end was cut by 3 bases, the J end by 0 bases, with 17 bases between. CDR1 and CDR2 (germline): MNHEY, SMNVEV (reference sequence). As DNA, the CDR3 is TGTGCCAGCAGTTTTTCGGTTCCCTCAGTTATGAACACTGAAGCTTTCTTT. It yields the protein CASSFSVPSVMNTEAFF.

This clonotype was seen many times. The rearrangement uses TRBV7-3 and TRBJ2-3, with 8 bases aligning to TRBD2. Germline CDR1 SGHTA, CDR2 FQGTGA. Unmatched junction bases numbered 4, after V lost 8 bases and J lost 6 bases. The CDR3 loop spans 12 amino acids. The DNA of the CDR3 is TGTGCCAGCGGGGAGCGGGGGGATACGCAGTATTTT. Its translation is CASGERGDTQYF.

This clonotype occurred many times. This rearrangement joins TRBV6-2 or TRBV6-3 to TRBJ2-7; D remains ambiguous. Trimming left V 2 bases short and J 0 bases short, with 2 bases between. This CDR3 comprises 12 residues. Germline V gives CDR1 MNHEY, CDR2 SVGEGT. The DNA of the CDR3 is TGTGCCAGCAGTTACAGCTCCTACGAGCAGTACTTC. This gives the protein CASSYSSYEQYF.

In DNA form, the CDR3 reads TGCGCCAGCAGCTTATACGGGACTAGCGGGTACACAGATACGCAGTATTTT. This translates into CASSLYGTSGYTDTQYF. V gene TRBV5-1 combines with J gene TRBJ2-3, with 12 bases lining up with TRBD2. Germline V gene sequence: CDR1 SGHRS, CDR2 YFSETQ. J was trimmed by 2 bases and V by 2 bases; bases with no gene match: 6. The CDR3 length is 17 residues.

The V and J genes are TRBV29-1 and TRBJ1-1; the D gene is possibly TRBD1 (6 bases). The CDR3 sequence is 14 residues long. Germline assignment: CDR1 SQVTM and CDR2 ANQGSEA. Trimming pared 6 bases from V and 4 bases from J, leaving 18 bases between. The CDR3 DNA is TGCAGCGTGTTAGACAGGTTTTCCAGCACTGAAGCTTTCTTT. Translated: CSVLDRFSSTEAFF.

The chain combines TRBV7-3 with TRBJ2-1; a weak D match, TRBD2 (7 bases). With 5 bases removed from V and 0 bases from J, the gap between germline ends came to 8 bases. This CDR3 has 14 residues. The germline V gene encodes CDR1 SGHTA and CDR2 FQGTGA. DNA for the CDR3: TGTGCCAGCAGCGGGGGGGCCTCCTACAATGAGCAGTTCTTC. This encodes CASSGGASYNEQFF.

This clonotype was seen at least ten times. This chain joins TRBV12-3 or TRBV12-4 and TRBJ2-2; TRBD2 is a possible D gene (5 bases). V was pared by 2 bases and J by 3 bases, with 16 bases between. The CDR3 spans 17 residues. Here the CDR3 DNA reads TGTGCCAGCAGTTTATCCCAAGGGAGTCGGGACACCGGGGAGCTGTTTTTT. Protein product: CASSLSQGSRDTGELFF.

The chain joins TRBV27 to TRBJ1-6; D remains ambiguous. Trimming shortened V by 8 bases and J by 10 bases, and 18 bases separated the two germline ends. Per the germline V gene, CDR1 is MNHEY and CDR2 is SMNVEV (reference sequence). The CDR3 is 14 residues long. The CDR3 sequence: CASRPVAAKSPLHF. The CDR3 nucleotides are TGTGCCAGCCGCCCGGTGGCAGCGAAATCACCCCTCCACTTT.

This clonotype was observed at least ten times. The chain employs TRBV12-3 or TRBV12-4 and TRBJ1-6; the D gene is possibly TRBD1 (5 bases). With 1 base removed from V and 9 bases from J, the gap between germline ends came to 13 bases. The CDR3 covers 15 residues. CDR3 amino acids: CASSLVEGDSSPLHF. In nucleotides, the CDR3 is TGTGCCAGCAGTTTAGTGGAAGGGGATAGTTCACCCCTCCACTTT.

This clonotype was detected many times. This chain joins TRBV20-1 and TRBJ2-1, with 7 bases that match TRBD1. This CDR3 has 15 residues. In germline, CDR1 is DFQATT, CDR2 SNEGSKA (reference sequence). Trimming took 0 bases from V and 6 from J; bases not matched to a gene: 8. Here the CDR3 reads CSARDTGQLFNEQFF. The CDR3 nucleotides are TGCAGTGCTAGAGACACGGGACAGCTCTTCAATGAGCAGTTCTTC.

The chain combines TRBV5-1 with TRBJ2-5; TRBD2 matches 8 bases. With V trimmed by 1 base and J by 5 bases, 7 bases remained unmatched. This CDR3 spans 15 amino acids. Germline values: CDR1 SGHRS, CDR2 YFSETQ. The DNA of the CDR3 is TGCGCCAGCAGCTTGTCAGCGGGGGTCGGGGAGACCCAGTACTTC. This translates into CASSLSAGVGETQYF.

This clonotype was detected many times. The gene calls are TRBV6-5 and TRBJ1-4, with D possibly matching TRBD1 (5 bases). This CDR3 spans 16 amino acids. V was clipped by 6 bases and J by 8 bases, with 22 bases between them. CDR1 and CDR2 from the germline V gene are MNHEY and SVGAGI. CDR3 loop: CASSRTLGTAGEKLFF. CDR3 DNA: TGTGCCAGCAGCAGGACTCTCGGGACTGCTGGGGAAAAACTGTTTTTT.

This clonotype has ten or more counts. Here the CDR3 reads CASRTGQGRDTGELFF. The CDR3 region has the DNA TGTGCCAGCAGGACGGGACAGGGGCGGGACACCGGGGAGCTGTTTTTT. The chain is built from TRBV6-5 and TRBJ2-2, with TRBD1 matching 10 bases. The CDR3 consists of 16 residues. Germline V gives CDR1 MNHEY, CDR2 SVGAGI. The J segment lost 3 bases and the V segment lost 6 bases, leaving 7 bases of the junction unmatched.

Worth noting for this clonotype: The junction differs from germline at one of its ends, possibly a read error. The chain links TRBV29-1 to TRBJ1-2; D is perhaps TRBD1 (5 bases). The germline CDR1 and CDR2 sequences are SQVTM and ANQGSEA. The CDR3 has 13 residues. As DNA, the CDR3 is TGCAGCGTTAAAGATAGTTGGGGCTATTGCCACACCTTC. Amino acids: CSVKDSWGYCHTF.

There are many counts of this clonotype. The CDR3: CASSSTGTTSDTQYF. The DNA for the CDR3 is TGTGCCAGCAGCTCTACCGGGACTACATCAGATACGCAGTATTTT. The chain links TRBV7-3 to TRBJ2-3; TRBD2 aligns across 7 bases. J was trimmed by 4 bases and V by 4 bases; bases with no gene match: 8. The CDR3 has 15 residues. Germline values: CDR1 SGHTA, CDR2 FQGTGA.

This clonotype was recorded at least ten times. The chain joins TRBV7-9 to TRBJ1-1; no definite D call. V gave up 1 base and J gave up 4 bases, with 7 bases separating them. This CDR3 spans 13 amino acids. The germline gives CDR1 SEHNR, CDR2 FQNEAQ (reference sequence). Here the CDR3 reads CASSLGGFTEAFF. The CDR3 DNA follows: TGTGCCAGCAGCTTAGGAGGGTTCACTGAAGCTTTCTTT. The complete variable domain, with remaining parts taken from reference TRBV7-9 and TRBJ1-1, reads DTGVSQNPRHKITKRGQNVTFRCDPISEHNRLYWYRQTLGQGPEFLTYFQNEAQLEKSRLLSDRFSAERPKGSFSTLEIQRTEQGDSAMYLCASSLGGFTEAFFGQGTRLTVV.

This clonotype was seen at least ten times. The chain recombines TRBV6-6 with TRBJ2-1; D perhaps matches TRBD2 (5 bases). V was clipped by 4 bases and J by 4 bases, with 17 bases between them. Germline CDR1 is MNHNY and CDR2 is SVGAGI (reference sequence). The CDR3 runs 16 residues. The CDR3 DNA sequence: TGTGCCAGCAGTTTGACAAAGGGCGGGCAGTACAATGAGCAGTTCTTC. Encoded protein: CASSLTKGGQYNEQFF.

This clonotype was seen many times. This chain's CDR3 is CASSLRTGVPLNSPLHF. Written as DNA, the CDR3 is TGTGCCAGCAGTTTAAGGACAGGGGTCCCGCTCAATTCACCCCTCCACTTT. The V gene is TRBV12-3 or TRBV12-4, the J gene TRBJ1-6, with 9 positions matching TRBD1. Trimming removed 2 bases from V and 7 bases from J; junction bases left unmatched: 9. This CDR3 spans 17 amino acids.

This clonotype has ten or more counts. The CDR3 spells CASSLRNNQETQYF. The CDR3 bases are TGTGCCAGCAGTTTAAGGAACAACCAAGAGACCCAGTACTTC. The rearrangement uses TRBV28 and TRBJ2-5; D call uncertain. The CDR3 loop spans 14 amino acids. CDR1 and CDR2 (germline): MDHEN, SYDVKM. Trimming took 2 bases from V and 0 from J, leaving 7 bases between them.

This clonotype was detected many times. The V call is TRBV28, the J call TRBJ2-5, with TRBD1 identical over 8 bases. Germline trimming cut 4 bases from V and 4 bases from J; bases unmatched to any gene: 2. The germline V gene has CDR1 MDHEN and CDR2 SYDVKM. This CDR3 has 13 residues. CDR3 residues: CASSSGGGETQYF. The CDR3 DNA reads as TGTGCCAGCAGTTCAGGGGGCGGAGAGACCCAGTACTTC.

The chain has TRBV7-2 and TRBJ1-1; D remains unclear. The germline gives CDR1 SGHTA, CDR2 FQGNSA. The CDR3 has 13 residues. Trimming stripped 5 bases from V and 1 base from J, with 8 bases between. The CDR3 spells CASSVGRNTEAFF. The CDR3 coding sequence is TGTGCCAGCAGCGTGGGGAGGAACACTGAAGCTTTCTTT.

Concerning this clonotype: Possible read error: a much larger clone is one base away. The conserved final phenylalanine or tryptophan is absent from the CDR3, which likely points to a read error. The chain couples TRBV5-6 to TRBJ2-3; the D gene is possibly TRBD2 (6 bases). Trimming removed 1 base from V and 6 bases from J, with 9 bases in between. Germline V gene data show CDR1 as SGHDT and CDR2 as YYEEEE. CDR3 length equals 13 residues. The CDR3 is CASSLPSADTQYL. The CDR3 nucleotides read TGTGCCAGCAGCTTGCCTAGCGCGGATACGCAGTATCTT.

This clonotype was seen repeatedly, ten times or more. The gene calls are TRBV6-2 or TRBV6-3 and TRBJ2-1, with TRBD2 matching over 8 bases. The CDR3 runs 11 residues. Trimming removed 6 bases from V and 10 bases from J; junction bases left unmatched: 2. Germline V lookup: CDR1 MNHEY, CDR2 SVGEGT. Here the CDR3 reads CASSRTSEQFF. CDR3 coding DNA: TGTGCCAGCAGCCGGACTAGCGAGCAGTTCTTC.

This clonotype was seen at least ten times. The rearrangement joins TRBV20-1 to TRBJ2-7; 8 bases fit TRBD2. Germline V lookup: CDR1 DFQATT, CDR2 SNEGSKA (reference sequence). With V trimmed by 7 bases and J by 5 bases, 10 bases remained unmatched. This CDR3 comprises 13 residues. DNA of the CDR3: TGCAGTGGAAAGCGGGGGTATAGGAACGAGCAGTACTTC. Translating it yields CSGKRGYRNEQYF.

This clonotype is labeled as medium-sized (0.01 to 0.1%). The genes are TRBV15 and TRBJ2-1; TRBD1 agrees at 9 bases. V lost 4 bases, J lost 4 bases, and 11 bases stayed unmatched. The germline gives CDR1 LNHNV, CDR2 YYDKDF (reference sequence). The CDR3 length is 17 residues. CDR3 bases: TGTGCCACCAGCACTCGAACAGGGGGCGAGAATTACAATGAGCAGTTCTTC. Translation gives CATSTRTGGENYNEQFF.

This clonotype is labeled medium-sized. The chain employs TRBV10-3 and TRBJ2-3; D is possibly TRBD2 (5 bases). This CDR3 is built from 15 residues. Germline values: CDR1 ENHRY, CDR2 SYGVKD. V shed 4 bases and J shed 4 bases, with 15 bases lying between them. The CDR3 nucleotides are TGTGCCATCAGTGTAACCAGCGGTGGTGCAGATACGCAGTATTTT. Translated: CAISVTSGGADTQYF.